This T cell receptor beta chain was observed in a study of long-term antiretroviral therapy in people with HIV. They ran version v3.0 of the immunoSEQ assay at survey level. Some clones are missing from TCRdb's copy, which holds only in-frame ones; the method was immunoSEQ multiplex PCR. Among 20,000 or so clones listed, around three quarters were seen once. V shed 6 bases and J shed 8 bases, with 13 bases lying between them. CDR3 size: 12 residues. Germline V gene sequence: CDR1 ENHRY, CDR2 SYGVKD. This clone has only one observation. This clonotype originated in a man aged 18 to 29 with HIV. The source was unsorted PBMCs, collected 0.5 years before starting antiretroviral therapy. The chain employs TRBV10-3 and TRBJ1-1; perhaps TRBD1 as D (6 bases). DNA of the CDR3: TGTGCCATCAGCCAATCCGGGACAGAAGCTTTCTTT. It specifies CAISQSGTEAFF.